The 28 T cell receptor beta chains below were found in one sample sequenced in a study of beta chain features in type 1 diabetes. Antigens of these TCRs are unknown. Study observations and caveats: In all four CD4+ subsets, TCRB CDR3 length was significantly, moderately reduced in type 1 diabetes.

The authors reverse transcribed all of the isolated RNA, so sequencing captured expressed TCRB transcripts. Sequenced by immunoSEQ multiplex PCR; TCRdb stores in-frame clones only, minus some. Of a few hundred thousand clones listed, around 21% were seen once; the top ten hold 0.028%. The sample was naive CD4+ T cells from blood. The receptors come from a woman aged 40 to 49 with type 1 diabetes.

The chain has TRBV28 and TRBJ2-7, with D tentatively TRBD2 (6 bases). The CDR3 contains 15 residues. The V gene lost 4 bases and the J gene lost 3 bases, with 16 bases spanning the gap. The germline V gene encodes CDR1 MDHEN and CDR2 SYDVKM. The CDR3 nucleotides read TGTGCCAGCAGTTCGCCGGGACTCGTGTACTACGAGCAGTACTTC. Encoded protein: CASSSPGLVYYEQYF.

This clone showed up just a few times. The chain is built from TRBV4-2 and TRBJ1-6, with D perhaps TRBD1 (6 bases). Between the trimmed V and J ends, which lost 0 bases and 10 bases, there was a span of 16 bases. This CDR3 comprises 16 residues. Germline V gives CDR1 LGHNA, CDR2 YNFKEQ. CDR3 in DNA: TGTGCCAGCAGCCAAGATCGGGGGGCGCATCAGTCACCCCTCCACTTT. This codes for CASSQDRGAHQSPLHF.

This clone has a handful of counts. The V and J genes are TRBV6-5 and TRBJ1-4; unclear D gene. Germline values: CDR1 MNHEY, CDR2 SVGAGI. The CDR3 covers 12 residues. V lost 5 bases to trimming and J lost 8 bases, with 9 bases between them. CDR3 coding DNA: TGTGCCAGCAGTCCAGCGAGGGAAAAACTGTTTTTT. It codes for CASSPAREKLFF.

There are a few counts of this clone. The genes are TRBV5-4 and TRBJ2-1; 9 positions agree with TRBD2. The CDR3 spans 16 residues. V lost 1 base, J lost 3 bases, and 5 bases stayed unmatched. Germline V gene sequence: CDR1 SGHNT, CDR2 YYREEE (reference sequence). The DNA for the CDR3 is TGTGCCAGCAGCTTGAAAAGCGGGGGGTACTACAATGAGCAGTTCTTC. Amino acid sequence: CASSLKSGGYYNEQFF.

The V gene is TRBV5-1, the J gene TRBJ1-6, with 11 bases that match TRBD1. This CDR3 is 16 amino acids long. The V segment lost 4 bases and the J segment 10 bases; nucleotides outside the gene matches: 10. Per germline, CDR1 SGHRS and CDR2 YFSETQ. The CDR3 DNA reads as TGCGCCAGCAGCCCATGGACAGGGGGCGAGTGGTCACCCCTCCACTTT. This encodes CASSPWTGGEWSPLHF. The entire variable domain, with the rest obtained from reference TRBV5-1 and TRBJ1-6, is as follows: KAGVTQTPRYLIKTRGQQVTLSCSPISGHRSVSWYQQTPGQGLQFLFEYFSETQRNKGNFPGRFSGRQFSNSRSEMNVSTLELGDSALYLCASSPWTGGEWSPLHFGNGTRLTVT.

This clone was recorded a few times. This chain uses TRBV28 with TRBJ2-2, with 11 bases that match TRBD2. Germline CDR1 and CDR2: MDHEN and SYDVKM. V lost 2 bases to trimming and J lost 5 bases; unmatched junction nucleotides: 4. The CDR3 is made up of 16 amino acids. CDR3 protein: CASSLVLAGGTGELFF. The CDR3 coding sequence is TGTGCCAGCAGTTTAGTCCTAGCGGGAGGAACCGGGGAGCTGTTTTTT. Supplemented by reference TRBV28 and TRBJ2-2, the full variable domain reads DVKVTQSSRYLVKRTGEKVFLECVQDMDHENMFWYRQDPGLGLRLIYFSYDVKMKEKGDIPEGYSVSREKKERFSLILESASTNQTSMYLCASSLVLAGGTGELFFGEGSRLTVL.

The rearrangement joins TRBV5-8 to TRBJ1-5; no clear D. This CDR3 spans 11 amino acids. CDR1 and CDR2 (germline): SGHTS, YDEGEE. V was shortened by 4 bases and J by 9 bases, with 8 bases between the two germline ends. The CDR3 coding sequence is TGTGCCAGCAGCGTTGAGGGGCCCCAGCATTTT. Translation: CASSVEGPQHF.

This chain connects TRBV11-2 to TRBJ2-1; no clear D. This CDR3 region has 13 residues. Per germline, CDR1 SGHAT and CDR2 FQNNGV. V lost 1 base, J lost 3 bases, and 4 bases lay in between. The DNA of the CDR3 is TGTGCCAGCAGCTTAGCCCTCTACAATGAGCAGTTCTTC. It specifies CASSLALYNEQFF.

This clone was seen only a few times. The chain carries TRBV7-9 and TRBJ1-2; 7 positions agree with TRBD1. Germline-derived CDR1 and CDR2 are SEHNR and FQNEAQ (reference sequence). J lost 9 bases, V lost 5 bases, and 9 bases had no gene match. The CDR3 runs to 13 residues. The CDR3 region is CASSPDRVESYTF. CDR3 sequence (DNA): TGTGCCAGCAGCCCCGACAGGGTGGAAAGCTACACCTTC. Combining the CDR3 with reference TRBV7-9 and TRBJ1-2 gives the whole variable domain DTGVSQNPRHKITKRGQNVTFRCDPISEHNRLYWYRQTLGQGPEFLTYFQNEAQLEKSRLLSDRFSAERPKGSFSTLEIQRTEQGDSAMYLCASSPDRVESYTFGSGTRLTVV.

This clone turned up a few times. The V gene is TRBV9, the J gene TRBJ1-4; weak D call: TRBD1 (6 bases). The V and J ends lost 4 bases and 7 bases respectively, with 17 bases between them. CDR3 size: 15 residues. Germline CDR1 is SGDLS and CDR2 is YYNGEE. This CDR3 reads CASSPVGGLGEKLFF. DNA for the CDR3: TGTGCCAGCAGCCCAGTTGGGGGCTTAGGTGAAAAACTGTTTTTT.

The chain couples TRBV28 to TRBJ1-2; D ambiguous. Trimming cost V 4 bases and J 5 bases, with 8 bases left between them. The CDR3 runs to 12 residues. Germline assignment: CDR1 MDHEN and CDR2 SYDVKM. The CDR3 region is CASSYSWYGYTF. DNA of the CDR3: TGTGCCAGCAGTTACTCTTGGTATGGCTACACCTTC.

This clone was seen only a few times. The chain joins TRBV28 to TRBJ1-4; TRBD1 might be the D (5 bases). The CDR3 is 13 residues long. CDR1 MDHEN and CDR2 SYDVKM come from the germline V gene. The ends were cut back, 3 bases at V and 11 bases at J, with 13 bases in the middle. The CDR3 region has the DNA TGTGCCAGCAGTTTGGCGGGGGTGGGGAAACTGTTTTTT. This sequence encodes CASSLAGVGKLFF.

About this clone: Other DNA sequences from this sample encode an identical CDR3 as well. The rearrangement joins TRBV28 to TRBJ1-1; no clear D gene. This CDR3 has 11 amino acids. Germline-derived CDR1 and CDR2 are MDHEN and SYDVKM. Trimming took off 7 bases at V and 2 bases at J, with 5 bases between the two ends. CDR3 in amino acids: CASTLNTEAFF. The CDR3 DNA sequence: TGTGCCAGCACTCTAAACACTGAAGCTTTCTTT.

This clone has only a few counts. The chain uses TRBV7-9 and TRBJ1-1; D not certain. Germline V gene lookup returns CDR1 SEHNR and CDR2 FQNEAQ (reference sequence). The CDR3 runs 14 residues. V was shortened by 4 bases and J by 4 bases, with 13 bases between the two germline ends. CDR3 nucleotide sequence: TGTGCCAGCAGCTATGACCTGACGGGCACTGAAGCTTTCTTT. Protein sequence: CASSYDLTGTEAFF.

This clone was seen a few times. This chain joins TRBV7-9 and TRBJ2-5, with D uncertain. This CDR3 spans 11 amino acids. CDR1 and CDR2 from the germline V gene are SEHNR and FQNEAQ (reference sequence). Trimming shortened V by 7 bases and J by 5 bases, and 8 bases separated the two germline ends. This chain's CDR3 is CASTRRETQYF. The CDR3 region has the DNA TGTGCCAGCACCCGGCGGGAGACCCAGTACTTC.

This clone has a handful of counts. This chain joins TRBV7-9 and TRBJ2-7, with D possibly TRBD2 on 5 matching bases. V lost 5 bases, J lost 1 base, and 9 bases lay in between. The CDR3 spans 13 residues. Per germline, CDR1 SEHNR and CDR2 FQNEAQ (reference sequence). CDR3 region: CASSPGLSYEQYF. CDR3 coding DNA: TGTGCCAGCAGCCCAGGACTTTCCTACGAGCAGTACTTC.

The V call is TRBV4-3, the J call TRBJ2-3; perhaps TRBD1 as D (7 bases). The V gene's germline CDR1 is LGHNA and CDR2 YSLEER. Deletions cut 4 bases from V and 3 bases from J, with 17 bases between. This CDR3 is built from 16 residues. In nucleotides, the CDR3 is TGCGCCAGCAGCCCCCAGACTAGGGGGCTGACAGATACGCAGTATTTT. Translating gives CASSPQTRGLTDTQYF.

This clone came up a few times. This chain links TRBV2 with TRBJ1-1; D is ambiguous. V shed 1 base and J shed 4 bases, with 7 bases lying between them. This CDR3 region has 13 residues. Germline V gives CDR1 SNHLY, CDR2 FYNNEI. The CDR3 spells CASSEGAGTEAFF. In nucleotides, the CDR3 is TGTGCCAGCAGTGAAGGGGCTGGCACTGAAGCTTTCTTT.

There are a few counts of this clone. J is TRBJ2-1 and V is TRBV5-1; the D is unclear. Trimming left V 0 bases short and J 7 bases short, with 14 bases between. Germline CDR1 reads SGHRS; CDR2 reads YFSETQ. The CDR3 loop spans 15 amino acids. The CDR3 region is CASSLELVIRNEQFF. CDR3 in DNA: TGCGCCAGCAGCTTGGAGCTAGTCATAAGGAATGAGCAGTTCTTC.

The chain uses TRBV9 and TRBJ2-3; the D gene is possibly TRBD1 (7 bases). This CDR3 region has 13 residues. CDR1 SGDLS and CDR2 YYNGEE come from the germline V gene. Trimming removed 7 bases from V and 2 bases from J, with 11 bases in between. The CDR3: CASRGTDTDTQYF. In DNA, the CDR3 is TGTGCCAGCCGCGGGACAGACACAGATACGCAGTATTTT.

The chain is built from TRBV28 and TRBJ2-6; maybe TRBD1 (5 bases). CDR3 size: 16 residues. V lost 7 bases and J 0 bases, leaving 13 bases between the germline ends. Per the germline V gene, CDR1 is MDHEN and CDR2 is SYDVKM. CDR3: CASTLGRFSGANVLTF. Written as DNA, the CDR3 is TGTGCCAGCACCCTGGGGCGGTTCTCTGGGGCCAACGTCCTGACTTTC. The complete variable domain, with remaining parts taken from reference TRBV28 and TRBJ2-6, reads DVKVTQSSRYLVKRTGEKVFLECVQDMDHENMFWYRQDPGLGLRLIYFSYDVKMKEKGDIPEGYSVSREKKERFSLILESASTNQTSMYLCASTLGRFSGANVLTFGAGSRLTVL.

V and J are TRBV4-1 and TRBJ1-1, with D tentatively TRBD1 (5 bases). Germline-derived CDR1 and CDR2 are MGHRA and YSYEKL. V was cut by 8 bases and J by 0 bases, with 13 bases left in between. This CDR3 spans 14 amino acids. CDR3 sequence reads: CASGRTSMNTEAFF. CDR3 sequence (DNA): TGCGCCAGCGGAAGGACAAGCATGAACACTGAAGCTTTCTTT.

The chain employs TRBV15 and TRBJ1-1; a weak D match, TRBD1 (5 bases). Trimming left V 4 bases short and J 3 bases short, with 9 bases between. The CDR3 extends over 13 amino acids. Germline CDR1 and CDR2: LNHNV and YYDKDF (reference sequence). The CDR3 here is CATSNTGDTEAFF. CDR3 nucleotides: TGTGCCACCAGCAATACAGGCGACACTGAAGCTTTCTTT. The whole variable domain, remainder taken from reference TRBV15 and TRBJ1-1, is DAMVIQNPRYQVTQFGKPVTLSCSQTLNHNVMYWYQQKSSQAPKLLFHYYDKDFNNEADTPDNFQSRRPNTSFCFLDIRSPGLGDTAMYLCATSNTGDTEAFFGQGTRLTVV.

This clone was detected only a few times. The V and J genes are TRBV7-6 and TRBJ2-7; possibly TRBD2 for D (6 bases). V was trimmed by 4 bases and J by 6 bases, leaving 16 bases between them. Per germline, CDR1 SGHVS and CDR2 FNYEAQ. CDR3 length equals 14 residues. The CDR3 here is CASSYLTRSSEQYF. DNA of the CDR3: TGTGCCAGCAGCTACCTGACTAGATCGAGCGAGCAGTACTTC.

This clone came up a few times. J is TRBJ2-7 and V is TRBV7-8, with TRBD2 identical over 11 bases. V was pared by 3 bases and J by 6 bases, with 4 bases of the junction left unmatched. The CDR3 is 14 amino acids. Germline V gene data show CDR1 as SGHVS and CDR2 as FQNEAQ. The CDR3 loop reads CASSLTSGAPEQYF. The CDR3 DNA reads as TGTGCCAGCAGCTTGACTAGCGGGGCTCCCGAGCAGTACTTC. The full variable domain, rest sourced from reference TRBV7-8 and TRBJ2-7, is GAGVSQSPRYKVAKRGQDVALRCDPISGHVSLFWYQQALGQGPEFLTYFQNEAQLDKSGLPSDRFFAERPEGSVSTLKIQRTQQEDSAVYLCASSLTSGAPEQYFGPGTRLTVT.

This chain connects TRBV4-3 to TRBJ1-2; 11 bases are shared with TRBD1. Trimming cost V 0 bases and J 5 bases; bases outside gene matches: 5. This CDR3 has 16 residues. In germline, CDR1 is LGHNA, CDR2 YSLEER. The DNA of the CDR3 is TGCGCCAGCAGCCAAGATCGGACAGGGGGCTGGTATGGCTACACCTTC. This encodes CASSQDRTGGWYGYTF.

The rearrangement uses TRBV18 and TRBJ2-1; 10 bases fit TRBD1. Germline V CDR1 and CDR2: KGHSH, LQKENI. V dropped 4 bases and J dropped 3; count of bases not matched to a gene: 3. The CDR3 runs 15 residues. The CDR3 is CASSQGQGFYNEQFF. The CDR3 nucleotides are TGTGCCAGCTCACAGGGACAGGGGTTCTACAATGAGCAGTTCTTC.

CDR3 region: CAWSAGATNEKLFF. The DNA of the CDR3 is TGTGCCTGGAGCGCAGGGGCAACTAATGAAAAACTGTTTTTT. This chain joins TRBV30 and TRBJ1-4, with a tentative D call TRBD1 (6 bases). Trimming stripped 3 bases from V and 0 bases from J, with 8 bases between. The CDR3 has 14 residues. In germline, CDR1 is GTSNPN, CDR2 SVGIG (reference sequence).